Each of the 9 T cell receptor beta chains below was sequenced from the same sample in a study of blood T cell repertoires in COVID-19. Libraries were prepared by immunoSEQ multiplex PCR; TCRdb keeps only in-frame clonotypes and omits some of them. The sample lists some 20,000 clones; roughly nine tenths were seen once. Sequencing used peripheral blood. The receptors derive from a human donor in a cohort sampled during active COVID-19.

This chain links TRBV6-6 with TRBJ2-3, with D possibly being TRBD2 (6 bases). This CDR3 is built from 15 residues. Looked up from germline, CDR1 is MNHNY and CDR2 is SVGAGI (reference sequence). V shed 5 bases and J shed 2 bases, with 14 bases lying between them. CDR3 loop: CASSPPGGITDTQYF. CDR3 in DNA: TGTGCCAGCAGTCCCCCCGGAGGGATCACAGATACGCAGTATTTT.

The J gene is TRBJ1-2, the V gene TRBV29-1; D is undetermined. V was trimmed by 4 bases and J by 4 bases, leaving 10 bases between them. In germline, CDR1 is SQVTM, CDR2 ANQGSEA. This CDR3 is built from 12 residues. This CDR3 reads CSVGEETYGYTF. The DNA of the CDR3 is TGCAGCGTTGGTGAGGAGACCTATGGCTACACCTTC.

Only a few counts were recorded for this clone. The V call is TRBV3-1 (or the pseudogene TRBV3-2), the J call TRBJ2-7, with a possible D match to TRBD1 (6 bases). Per the germline V gene, CDR1 is LGHDT and CDR2 is YNNKEL (reference sequence). The CDR3 consists of 16 residues. V was pared by 3 bases and J by 0 bases, with 15 bases between. CDR3 in amino acids: CASSHRFRGPSYEQYF. For the CDR3, the DNA is TGTGCCAGCAGCCATAGGTTCAGGGGACCCTCCTACGAGCAGTACTTC.

The chain joins TRBV19 to TRBJ2-5, with 8 bases fitting TRBD2. The CDR3 has 15 amino acids. CDR1 is LNHDA and CDR2 is SQIVND in the germline V gene (reference sequence). V dropped 6 bases and J dropped 0; count of bases not matched to a gene: 6. DNA of the CDR3: TGTGCCAGTAGGAGTAGCGGGACCTACCAAGAGACCCAGTACTTC. It yields the protein CASRSSGTYQETQYF. Looking up the rest from reference TRBV19 and TRBJ2-5 gives the full variable domain: DGGITQSPKYLFRKEGQNVTLSCEQNLNHDAMYWYRQDPGQGLRLIYYSQIVNDFQKGDIAEGYSVSREKKESFPLTVTSAQKNPTAFYLCASRSSGTYQETQYFGPGTRLLVL.

V and J are TRBV19 and TRBJ2-3; 9 nucleotides line up with TRBD1. V shed 5 bases, J shed 4 bases, and the junction held 4 bases outside the gene matches. CDR3 length equals 14 residues. CDR1 and CDR2 (germline): LNHDA, SQIVND (reference sequence). CDR3 region: CASSFGQGSDTQYF. DNA for the CDR3: TGTGCCAGTAGTTTCGGACAGGGGTCAGATACGCAGTATTTT.

The genes are TRBV7-9 and TRBJ1-2; TRBD1 agrees at 8 bases. CDR3 length equals 15 residues. V shed 3 bases, J shed 4 bases, and the junction held 7 bases outside the gene matches. In germline, CDR1 is SEHNR, CDR2 FQNEAQ (reference sequence). DNA for the CDR3: TGTGCCAGCAGCTTGTCAGGGGGCGCTCCCTATGGCTACACCTTC. Translated, it gives CASSLSGGAPYGYTF.

The genes are TRBV28 and TRBJ1-1; unclear D gene. V was trimmed by 2 bases and J by 7 bases, leaving 8 bases between them. CDR1 is MDHEN, CDR2 SYDVKM, per germline. CDR3 length: 12 amino acids. CDR3 bases: TGTGCCAGCAGTTTAAGCATCGGTGAAGCTTTCTTT. This gives the protein CASSLSIGEAFF. The whole variable domain, filled in from reference TRBV28 and TRBJ1-1, reads DVKVTQSSRYLVKRTGEKVFLECVQDMDHENMFWYRQDPGLGLRLIYFSYDVKMKEKGDIPEGYSVSREKKERFSLILESASTNQTSMYLCASSLSIGEAFFGQGTRLTVV.

The chain has TRBV27 and TRBJ1-4; the D gene is possibly TRBD1 (6 bases). Trimming cost V 3 bases and J 1 base, with 9 bases left between them. The germline V gene has CDR1 MNHEY and CDR2 SMNVEV (reference sequence). The CDR3 sequence is 15 residues long. This CDR3 is CASSFSDRTNEKLFF. The CDR3, as DNA: TGTGCCAGCAGTTTTTCGGACAGAACTAATGAAAAACTGTTTTTT.

The J gene is TRBJ2-7, the V gene TRBV6-2 or TRBV6-3; tentatively, D is TRBD2 (6 bases). This CDR3 comprises 11 residues. V lost 5 bases and J lost 12, with 14 bases in between. From germline, CDR1 is MNHEY and CDR2 SVGEGT. CDR3 nucleotides: TGTGCCAGCAGTGCCCTAGCGACACCGTACTTC. Encoded protein: CASSALATPYF.